This TCR beta chain derives from a study of blood T cell repertoires in COVID-19. Germline loops: CDR1 KGHDR, CDR2 SFDVKD. This CDR3 has 14 residues. V gave up 9 bases and J gave up 3 bases; unmatched junction bases: 5. Using immunoSEQ multiplex PCR, the repertoire was profiled, and TCRdb retains in-frame clones only, with some absent. The data contain 200,000 to 250,000 clones, 70% to 90% of them singletons. The sequence was obtained from a middle-aged woman with acute or convalescent COVID-19. The sample comprised peripheral blood. The chain carries TRBV24-1 and TRBJ2-2; 8 bases map to TRBD1. CDR3 bases: TGTGCCACCGAAGGACAGGGTCACACCGGGGAGCTGTTTTTT. Residues: CATEGQGHTGELFF.